This T cell receptor beta chain was profiled in a study of beta chain bispecific antibodies for T cell cancers. General study findings and limits: The leukemia cells, rather than normal T cells, gave most of the targeted TRBV signal.

From the 5' RACE reads, TCRdb called clonotypes with MiXCR, one entry per CDR3 protein. The repertoire holds about 15,000 distinct CDR3 sequences, with roughly 2.1% as singletons. Trimming shortened V by 3 bases and J by 5 bases, and 16 bases separated the two germline ends. In germline, CDR1 is LGHNA, CDR2 YNFKEQ. This CDR3 comprises 15 residues. This clonotype was recorded many times. The antigen is unknown. T cells were expanded from blood mononuclear cells for 3 to 4 days with anti-CD3 OKT3 or CD3/CD28 beads. Expanded T cells grew in IL-2 (around 97 IU/ml) plus IL-7 (5 ng/ml). Cocultures held around 5 x 10^4 normal T cells, around 5 x 10^4 targets, and bispecific antibody.

Sequenced: healthy donor T cells cultured with leukemia cells. The chain recombines TRBV4-2 with TRBJ2-5; D may match TRBD1 or TRBD2 (5 bases each). The sequence came from a human donor in good health. Some clones in this sample may be carry-over from other donors' samples. The CDR3 DNA is TGTGCCAGCAGCCAGGATGGGACGACATGGGAGACCCAGTACTTC. This gives the protein CASSQDGTTWETQYF.